The text below deals with one T cell receptor (beta chain). The sample holds a few counts of this clone. Its antigen is currently not known. No much larger clone is present one base from it, and per-base qualities are unavailable. Libraries were built with the immunoSEQ multiplex PCR assay. A mixture of 60 forward primers for TCR Vbeta segments and 13 reverse primers for TCR Jbeta segments was used in the multiplex PCR. The CDR3 region of rearranged TCR beta genes was amplified from genomic DNA with a multiplex PCR assay. On the Illumina HiSeq System, the amplified TCR beta libraries were sequenced as 87-base-pair reads. From the authors' description of their analysis: Across the 670 or so repertoires, a later analysis counted 80 million or so unique TCR beta chains, 8.5 million to 12 million of which were shared by at least two donors. To remove PCR and sequencing errors, raw reads were error-corrected and collapsed into unique sequences using a nearest-neighbor algorithm that merged closely related sequences. CDR3 sequences were aligned to IMGT reference sequences to assign V, D and J gene segments. Each retained sequence needed at least a six-nucleotide match to both a V gene segment and a J gene segment. A rearrangement counted as productive if the CDR3 had no stop codons and remained in frame with V and J, and every other rearrangement counted as non-productive. Following IMGT convention, CDR3 was defined as the stretch from the second conserved V-encoded cysteine up to the conserved J-encoded phenylalanine. The earlier analysis of roughly 590 of the donors excluded sequences that lacked an unambiguous match to a single V gene segment. An earlier analysis of fewer than 650 of the donors classified V segments as functional when productive rearrangements were above 56.7% and as segregating when the standard deviation between donors was above 5%. A statistical classification framework was developed to diagnose cytomegalovirus status using the catalog of TCR beta chain sequences. V and J gene assignment, in a later analysis, came from comparing TCR nucleotide sequences with IMGT/GENE-DB human TR gene sequences. Using the TCRdist pipeline, a later analysis assigned CDR3 sequences along with most-parsimonious VDJ recombination scenarios. In a later analysis, every TCR beta chain was defined by the combination of its CDR3 amino acid sequence and its V-gene family, and reads without a unique V-gene family were dropped. To address suspected cross-contamination and a sequencing artifact, a later analysis removed several hundred highly shared, low-generation-probability nucleotide sequences. For each public chain, a later analysis derived a clonal expansion index from normalized ranks of inferred template counts within each repertoire. In a later analysis, generation probabilities were computed using a VDJ recombination model fitted to out-of-frame rearrangements, and the results were checked against IGoR. A later analysis scored TCR-TCR, TCR-HLA and TCR-CMV co-occurrence with hypergeometric tests, applying a repertoire-size bias correction to TCR pairs. To estimate false discovery rates, a later analysis permuted the HLA or CMV assignments 20 times. A later analysis grouped co-occurring TCRs with DBSCAN, adding TCRdist sequence similarity when clustering within HLA-allele-positive subsets. For co-occurrence clustering, repertoires with fewer than 30,000 or more than 120,000 public chains were excluded, along with five or six repertoires with anomalous nucleotide sharing. TCRdb took over this immuneACCESS table, retaining in-frame rearrangements with V and J assigned. Such tables are incomplete; in checked studies, under half of the missing clones stem from an unresolved V gene, and the remainder is unexplained. The V and J calls and clone size are taken from that table; D and trimming were inferred from the DNA. The sample data list more than 85,000 clones, and more than 65% of these were observed just once. The biggest ten clones account for approximately 3% of the sample.

In total, roughly 710 healthy bone marrow donors made up the cohort. All cohort members were sampled while nominally healthy, although unrecorded immune exposures were likely present. The donor was CMV seronegative and was included in the group of about 400 seronegative cohort members. Every donor gave a peripheral blood sample, and the peripheral blood mononuclear cells from that sample were used for TCR beta sequencing. Genomic DNA was extracted from the blood cell samples with the Qiagen DNeasy Blood Extraction Kit. These data come from a study of cytomegalovirus exposure and HLA in healthy donors (TCRdb year 2017). Regarding the study in general: An earlier analysis of roughly 500 of the donors reported 250 to 300 Gb of sequence data and more than 90 million unique TCR beta sequences from 150 million to 200 million T cells. The study combined high-throughput TCR immunosequencing, statistical association of individual TCRs with disease status, and machine learning to predict cytomegalovirus infection status. Using immunosequencing, the study profiled T cell repertoires from roughly 650 subjects and related those repertoires to cytomegalovirus serostatus. Typing coverage differed by locus: A, B, C, DRB1 and DQB1 were typed in roughly 629-630 donors, DQA1 in about 550, DPA1 in 600 to 610, and DPB1 in about 450. Along with the approximately 670-subject first cohort, a separate validation cohort of over a hundred different subjects was used. Among some 400 genotyped donors of the cohort, an average of approximately 240,000 unique TCR beta nucleotide sequences were sequenced per donor, around a sixth of them non-productive. Donor age, sex, ethnicity and CMV serostatus were compiled alongside the repertoire data. Because of strong linkage in the cohort, five DR-DQ haplotypes were treated as single units for association and clustering. Of the roughly 420 genotyped donors, 81% were placed in the genetic ancestry cluster associated with self-reported Caucasian donors. A later genetic analysis took genome-wide SNP genotypes for about 55% of the 666 donors and used that subset as a discovery cohort. An early release covering 550 to 700 HLA-typed donors comprised around 300 gigabases of sequencing data and around 85 million unique TCR sequences. In an earlier analysis of a few hundred of the donors, high-throughput TCR beta sequencing was used to judge whether each TCR beta V gene segment behaved as functional or pseudogenic. Rather than using new phenotypic data, the later analysis identified candidate immune exposures from TCR beta sequences and from how often those sequences occurred across donors. The aim of the study was to test whether cataloging public T cell receptors could identify signatures of past pathogen exposure. Every repertoire in the discovery cohort had been generated on one and the same sequencing platform. A later analysis re-analyzed previously published TCR beta repertoires from roughly 690 donors and added high-resolution HLA genotyping to study TCR occurrence patterns. HLA typing included class I and class II loci at four-digit resolution.

What the research found in general, with its limitations: In an earlier analysis of 587 of the donors, most TCR beta V segments appeared in productive rearrangements about 87% or about 30% of the time, broadly matching IMGT annotations. A later analysis associated about 18,000 TCR beta sequences with specific HLA alleles at a false discovery rate of 0.05. Presence/absence analyses assumed roughly uniform sequencing depth across donors, an assumption that may not hold. The only immune exposure information available for the cohort was CMV serostatus. A later analysis found that most CMV-associated TCR beta chains appeared HLA-restricted, with HLA associations seemingly driven largely by CMV exposure. The earlier analysis of approximately 540 of the donors excluded approximately 15 rarely observed V segments, including chromosome 9 orphons, because counts were too low. In vitro tests confirmed that a few of the cytomegalovirus-associated TCR beta chains recognize cytomegalovirus antigens. In a later analysis, HLA-associated TCR beta chains were found to be more clonally expanded and to have lower generation probabilities than equally common non-associated chains. In this cohort, only TCR beta chains were sequenced, and detectable features were limited by the absence of alpha or paired-chain data. A cluster of highly shared sequence variants was judged likely to represent a technical artifact of the sequencing pipeline. Strong co-occurrence of HLA alleles, especially DR and DQ, made assigning TCR associations to individual alleles difficult. V-gene and J-gene trimming of TCR beta chains was associated with a missense DCLRE1C variant in a later genetic analysis, and the association was replicated in an independent cohort. A later analysis reported that several top co-occurrence clusters appeared linked to parvovirus B19, influenza, CMV and Epstein-Barr virus. A further reported finding was that TCR beta sequences accurately predicted the HLA-A and HLA-B alleles for most subjects in the first cohort. According to the authors, the approach could potentially be generalized to other disease states and immunological phenotypes. While some public TCRs were present in many individuals, most TCR sequences turned up only very rarely across donors. Compared with the roughly 700-donor mean, donors in an Asian-associated ancestry cluster had fewer N-insertions in productive TCRs, according to a later genetic analysis. Correlated functional status among segregating V segments might reflect linkage disequilibrium, but an unknown experimental factor could not be ruled out. Because some donors lacked HLA typing at each locus, the association tests relied only on the typed subset. A later analysis found that TCR association rates varied across HLA loci, with DRB1 alleles showing the most associated TCRs and HLA-C alleles the fewest. The study listed 150 to 200 TCR beta chains as associated with cytomegalovirus. Cytomegalovirus status was reported to be diagnosed by the classifier with high specificity and sensitivity in both the original and validation cohorts.

The sequenced material came from PBMCs. This receptor was taken from a man aged 25-45 years in good health and CMV-seronegative.

The DNA sequence is given as TGCAGCGTTCACGCGTTTCTATATGGCTACACCTTC. Its amino acids are CSVHAFLYGYTF. Recombination connected TRBV29-1 to TRBJ1-2; the D gene remains uncertain. The junction carries 12 bases between V and J, which are trimmed by 5 bases and 5 bases respectively. Reading from cysteine to phenylalanine, the CDR3 counts 12 amino acids. The DNA shown is the 36-base CDR3, in frame from base 1. The germline V gene sets CDR1 to SQVTM and CDR2 to ANQGSEA.